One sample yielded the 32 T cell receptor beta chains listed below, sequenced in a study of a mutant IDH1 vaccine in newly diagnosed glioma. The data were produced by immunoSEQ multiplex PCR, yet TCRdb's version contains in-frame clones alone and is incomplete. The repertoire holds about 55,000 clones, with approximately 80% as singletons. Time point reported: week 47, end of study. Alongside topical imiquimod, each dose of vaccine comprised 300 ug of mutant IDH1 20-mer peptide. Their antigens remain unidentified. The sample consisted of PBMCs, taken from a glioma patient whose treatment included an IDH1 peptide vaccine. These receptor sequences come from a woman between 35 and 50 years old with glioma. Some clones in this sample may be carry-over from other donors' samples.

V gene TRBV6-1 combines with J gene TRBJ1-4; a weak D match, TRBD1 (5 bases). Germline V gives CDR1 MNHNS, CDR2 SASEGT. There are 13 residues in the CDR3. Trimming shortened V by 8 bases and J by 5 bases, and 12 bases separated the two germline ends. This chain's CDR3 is CASEGLENEKLFF. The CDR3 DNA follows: TGTGCCAGCGAGGGGTTGGAGAATGAAAAACTGTTTTTT.

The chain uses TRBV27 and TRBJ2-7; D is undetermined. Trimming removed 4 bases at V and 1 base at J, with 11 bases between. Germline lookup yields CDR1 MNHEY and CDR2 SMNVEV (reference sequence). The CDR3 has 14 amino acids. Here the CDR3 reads CASSSPGSSYEQYF. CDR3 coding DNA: TGTGCCAGCAGTTCACCTGGGTCTTCCTACGAGCAGTACTTC.

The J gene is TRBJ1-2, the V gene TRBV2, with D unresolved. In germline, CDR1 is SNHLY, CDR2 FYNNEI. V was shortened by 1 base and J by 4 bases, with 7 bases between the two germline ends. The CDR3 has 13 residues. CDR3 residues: CASSEDSGYGYTF. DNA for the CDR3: TGTGCCAGCAGTGAAGATTCAGGCTATGGCTACACCTTC.

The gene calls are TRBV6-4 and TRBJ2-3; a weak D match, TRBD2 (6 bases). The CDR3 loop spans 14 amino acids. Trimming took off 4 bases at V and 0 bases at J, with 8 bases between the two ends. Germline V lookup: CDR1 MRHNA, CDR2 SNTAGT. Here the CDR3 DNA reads TGTGCCAGCAGTGCGGGAGCTAGCACAGATACGCAGTATTTT. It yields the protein CASSAGASTDTQYF.

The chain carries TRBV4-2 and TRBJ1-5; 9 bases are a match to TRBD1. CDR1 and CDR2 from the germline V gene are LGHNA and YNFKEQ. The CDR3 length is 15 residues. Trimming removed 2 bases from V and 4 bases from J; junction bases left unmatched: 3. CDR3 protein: CASSQTGGRNQPQHF. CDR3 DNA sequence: TGTGCCAGCAGCCAAACAGGGGGCAGGAATCAGCCCCAGCATTTT.

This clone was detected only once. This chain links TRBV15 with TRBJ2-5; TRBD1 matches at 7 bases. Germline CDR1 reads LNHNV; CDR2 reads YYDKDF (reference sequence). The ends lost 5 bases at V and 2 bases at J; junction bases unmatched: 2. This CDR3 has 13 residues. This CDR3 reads CATSLGQQETQYF. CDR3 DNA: TGTGCCACCAGCCTGGGACAGCAAGAGACCCAGTACTTC.

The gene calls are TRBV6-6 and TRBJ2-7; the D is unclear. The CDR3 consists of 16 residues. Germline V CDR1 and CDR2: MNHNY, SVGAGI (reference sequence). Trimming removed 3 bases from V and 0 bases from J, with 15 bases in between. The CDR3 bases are TGTGCCAGCAGTTATCGGGCTATCCCCAGCTCCTACGAGCAGTACTTC. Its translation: CASSYRAIPSSYEQYF.

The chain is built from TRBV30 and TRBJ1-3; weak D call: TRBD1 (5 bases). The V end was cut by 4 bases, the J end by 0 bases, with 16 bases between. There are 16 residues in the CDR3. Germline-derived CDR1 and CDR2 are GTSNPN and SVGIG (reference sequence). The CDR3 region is CAWTGRDSRSGNTIYF. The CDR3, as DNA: TGTGCCTGGACGGGTAGGGACTCCCGCTCTGGAAACACCATATATTTT. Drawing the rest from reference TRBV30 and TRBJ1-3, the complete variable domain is SQTIHQWPATLVQPVGSPLSLECTVEGTSNPNLYWYRQAAGRGLQLLFYSVGIGQISSEVPQNLSASRPQDRQFILSSKKLLLSDSGFYLCAWTGRDSRSGNTIYFGEGSWLTVV.

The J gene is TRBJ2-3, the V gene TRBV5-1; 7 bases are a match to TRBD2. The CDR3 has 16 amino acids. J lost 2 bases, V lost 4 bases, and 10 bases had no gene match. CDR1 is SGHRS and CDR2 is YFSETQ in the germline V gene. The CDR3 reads CASSGGEAGYTDTQYF. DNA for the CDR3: TGCGCCAGCAGCGGGGGGGAAGCGGGGTACACAGATACGCAGTATTTT.

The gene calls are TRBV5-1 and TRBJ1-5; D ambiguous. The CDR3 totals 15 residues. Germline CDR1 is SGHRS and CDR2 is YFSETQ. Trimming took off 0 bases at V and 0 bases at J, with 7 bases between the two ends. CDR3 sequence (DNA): TGCGCCAGCAGCTTGGATGGGTTTAGCAATCAGCCCCAGCATTTT. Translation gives CASSLDGFSNQPQHF.

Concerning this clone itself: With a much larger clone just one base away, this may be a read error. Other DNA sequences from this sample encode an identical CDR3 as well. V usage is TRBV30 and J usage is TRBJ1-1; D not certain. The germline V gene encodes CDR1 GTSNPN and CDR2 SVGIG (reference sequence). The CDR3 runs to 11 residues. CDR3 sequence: CAWSKSAEAFF. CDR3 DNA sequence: TGCGCCTGGAGTAAATCAGCTGAAGCTTTCTTT.

In DNA form, the CDR3 reads TGTGCCAGCAGCACCTTTAATAACTATGGCTACACCTTC. Protein sequence: CASSTFNNYGYTF. V gene TRBV7-2 combines with J gene TRBJ1-2, with D uncertain. This CDR3 has 13 amino acids. The V gene's germline CDR1 is SGHTA and CDR2 FQGNSA. V lost 5 bases, J lost 1 base, and 8 bases lay in between.

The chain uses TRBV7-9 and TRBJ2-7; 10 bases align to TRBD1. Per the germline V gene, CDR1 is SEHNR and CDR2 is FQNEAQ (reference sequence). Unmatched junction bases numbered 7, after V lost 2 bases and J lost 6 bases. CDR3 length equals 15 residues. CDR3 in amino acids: CASSLKGTGAGEQYF. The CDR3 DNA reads TGTGCCAGCAGCTTAAAGGGGACAGGGGCGGGCGAGCAGTACTTC.

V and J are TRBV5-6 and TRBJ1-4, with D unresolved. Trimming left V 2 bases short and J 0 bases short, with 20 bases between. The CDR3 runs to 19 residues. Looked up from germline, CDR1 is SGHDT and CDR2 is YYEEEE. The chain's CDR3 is CASSFVGGAAGTTNEKLFF. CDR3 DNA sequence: TGTGCCAGCAGCTTTGTGGGTGGTGCAGCAGGCACAACTAATGAAAAACTGTTTTTT.

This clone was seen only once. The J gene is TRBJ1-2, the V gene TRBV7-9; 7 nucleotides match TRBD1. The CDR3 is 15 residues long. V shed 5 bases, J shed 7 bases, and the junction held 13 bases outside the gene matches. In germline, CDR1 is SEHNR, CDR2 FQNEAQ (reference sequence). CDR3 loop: CASSVLRQGRGGYTF. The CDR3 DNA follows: TGTGCCAGCAGCGTATTACGACAGGGTCGGGGTGGCTACACCTTC.

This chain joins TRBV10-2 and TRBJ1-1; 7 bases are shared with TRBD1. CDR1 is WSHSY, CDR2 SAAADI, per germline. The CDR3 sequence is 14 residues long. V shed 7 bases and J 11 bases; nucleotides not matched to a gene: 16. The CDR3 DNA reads TGCGCCAGCACCCTGACTTGGACAGGTCTGGGGGCTTTCTTT. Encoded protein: CASTLTWTGLGAFF.

Written as DNA, the CDR3 is TGTGCCAGCTCACCATATGGGGGCCATTACAATGAGCAGTTCTTC. It is translated as CASSPYGGHYNEQFF. The chain joins TRBV18 to TRBJ2-1, with D possibly TRBD1 on 6 matching bases. The CDR3 runs to 15 residues. Germline lookup yields CDR1 KGHSH and CDR2 LQKENI. The ends were cut back, 2 bases at V and 4 bases at J, with 12 bases in the middle.

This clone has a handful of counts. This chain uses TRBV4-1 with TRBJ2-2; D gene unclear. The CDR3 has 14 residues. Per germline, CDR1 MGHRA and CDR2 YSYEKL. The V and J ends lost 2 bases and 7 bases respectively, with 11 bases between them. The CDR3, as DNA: TGCGCCAGCAGCCAACACCGGGCAGGCGGGGAGCTGTTTTTT. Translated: CASSQHRAGGELFF.

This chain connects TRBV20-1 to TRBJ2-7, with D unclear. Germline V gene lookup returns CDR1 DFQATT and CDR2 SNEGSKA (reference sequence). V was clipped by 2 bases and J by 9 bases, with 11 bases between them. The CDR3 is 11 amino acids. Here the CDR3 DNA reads TGCAGTGCTAGACTCGGTCCTGGGCAGTACTTC. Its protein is CSARLGPGQYF.

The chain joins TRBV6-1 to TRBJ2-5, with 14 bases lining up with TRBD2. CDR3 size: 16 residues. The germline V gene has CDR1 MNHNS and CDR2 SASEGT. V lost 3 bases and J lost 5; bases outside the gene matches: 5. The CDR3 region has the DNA TGTGCCAGCAGTGACCGGGGACTAGCGGGGGTCGAGACCCAGTACTTC. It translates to CASSDRGLAGVETQYF.

The chain's CDR3 is CASSQGGRGPYNEQFF. Written as DNA, the CDR3 is TGTGCCAGCAGCCAAGGTGGGCGGGGCCCCTACAATGAGCAGTTCTTC. This chain uses TRBV11-2 with TRBJ2-1; maybe TRBD2 (6 bases). Germline CDR1 SGHAT, CDR2 FQNNGV. With 5 bases removed from V and 2 bases from J, the gap between germline ends came to 16 bases. The CDR3 loop spans 16 amino acids.

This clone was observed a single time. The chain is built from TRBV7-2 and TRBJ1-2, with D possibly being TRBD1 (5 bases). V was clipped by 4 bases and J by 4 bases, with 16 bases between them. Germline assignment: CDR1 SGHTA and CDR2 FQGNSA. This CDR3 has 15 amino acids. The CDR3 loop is CASSSDPLGTYGYTF. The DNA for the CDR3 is TGTGCCAGCAGCTCGGATCCTCTGGGGACCTATGGCTACACCTTC.

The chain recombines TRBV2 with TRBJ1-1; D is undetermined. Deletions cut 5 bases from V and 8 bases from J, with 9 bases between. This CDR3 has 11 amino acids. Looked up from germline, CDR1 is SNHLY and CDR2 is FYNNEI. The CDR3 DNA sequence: TGTGCCAGCAGTTGGGCAGAAGAAGCTTTCTTT. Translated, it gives CASSWAEEAFF.

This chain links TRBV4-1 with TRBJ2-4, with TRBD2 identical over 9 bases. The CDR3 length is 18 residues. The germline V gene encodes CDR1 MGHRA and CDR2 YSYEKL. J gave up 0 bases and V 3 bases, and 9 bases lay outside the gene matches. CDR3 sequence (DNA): TGCGCCAGCAGCCATTCTCTCCTAGCGGGGCTAGCCAAAAACATTCAGTACTTC. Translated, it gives CASSHSLLAGLAKNIQYF.

The DNA of the CDR3 is TGTGCCAGCAGCCCTCGGTCAGGGGTATCTCCCCACAATGAGCAGTTCTTC. It encodes CASSPRSGVSPHNEQFF. This rearrangement joins TRBV7-2 to TRBJ2-1, with TRBD1 as a possible D gene (6 bases). Germline CDR1 reads SGHTA; CDR2 reads FQGNSA. V dropped 5 bases and J dropped 5 bases, with 22 bases sitting between them. The length of the CDR3 is 17 residues.

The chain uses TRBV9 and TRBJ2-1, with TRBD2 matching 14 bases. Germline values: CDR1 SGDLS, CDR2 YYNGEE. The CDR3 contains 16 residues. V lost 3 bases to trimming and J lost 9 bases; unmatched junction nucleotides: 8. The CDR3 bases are TGTGCCAGCAGCGCCGCCGGGACTAGCGGGGGTGGTGAGCAGTTCTTC. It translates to CASSAAGTSGGGEQFF.

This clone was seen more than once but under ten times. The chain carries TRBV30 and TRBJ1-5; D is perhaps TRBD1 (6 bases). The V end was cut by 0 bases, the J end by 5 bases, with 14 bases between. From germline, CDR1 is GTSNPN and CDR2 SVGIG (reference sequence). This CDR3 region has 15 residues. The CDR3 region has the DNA TGTGCCTGGAGTGTAAGGGACACCTATTATCAGCCCCAGCATTTT. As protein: CAWSVRDTYYQPQHF.

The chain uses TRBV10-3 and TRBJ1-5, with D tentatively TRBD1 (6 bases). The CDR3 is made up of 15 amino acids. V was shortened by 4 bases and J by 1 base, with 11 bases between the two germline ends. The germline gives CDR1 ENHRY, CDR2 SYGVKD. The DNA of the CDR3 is TGTGCCATCAGTGGACAGGATGACAGCAATCAGCCCCAGCATTTT. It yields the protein CAISGQDDSNQPQHF.

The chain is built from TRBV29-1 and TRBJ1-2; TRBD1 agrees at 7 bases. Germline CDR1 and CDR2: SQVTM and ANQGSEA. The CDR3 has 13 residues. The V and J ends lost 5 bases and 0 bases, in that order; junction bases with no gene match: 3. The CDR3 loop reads CSVTGTANYGYTF. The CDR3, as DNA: TGCAGCGTTACCGGGACAGCTAACTATGGCTACACCTTC. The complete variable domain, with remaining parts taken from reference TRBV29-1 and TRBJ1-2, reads SAVISQKPSRDICQRGTSLTIQCQVDSQVTMMFWYRQQPGQSLTLIATANQGSEATYESGFVIDKFPISRPNLTFSTLTVSNMSPEDSSIYLCSVTGTANYGYTFGSGTRLTVV.

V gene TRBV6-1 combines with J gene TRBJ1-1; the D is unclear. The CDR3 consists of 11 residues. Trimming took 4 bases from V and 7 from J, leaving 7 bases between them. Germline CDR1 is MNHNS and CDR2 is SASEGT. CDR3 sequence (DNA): TGTGCCAGCAGTGGGTCCTTTGAAGCTTTCTTT. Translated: CASSGSFEAFF.

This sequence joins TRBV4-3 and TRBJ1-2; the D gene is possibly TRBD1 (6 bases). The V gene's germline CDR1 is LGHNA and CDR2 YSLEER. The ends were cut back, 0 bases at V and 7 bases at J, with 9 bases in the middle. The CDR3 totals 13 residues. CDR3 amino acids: CASSQEVRGGYTF. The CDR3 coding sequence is TGCGCCAGCAGCCAAGAGGTCAGGGGTGGCTACACCTTC.

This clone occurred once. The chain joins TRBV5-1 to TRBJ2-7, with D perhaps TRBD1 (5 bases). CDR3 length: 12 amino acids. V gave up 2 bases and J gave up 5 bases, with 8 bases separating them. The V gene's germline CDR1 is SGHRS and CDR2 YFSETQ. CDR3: CASSFIGDEQYF. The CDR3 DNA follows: TGCGCCAGCAGCTTCATAGGGGACGAGCAGTACTTC.